This T cell receptor (beta chain) comes out of a study of early T cells in non-severe SARS-CoV-2 infection. Study overall: Sequencing of bulk RNA from unsorted whole blood was done, without chain pairing.

V lost 6 bases and J 4 bases, leaving 13 bases between the germline ends. CDR1 is SQVTM, CDR2 ANQGSEA, per germline. The CDR3 loop spans 13 amino acids. This clonotype was observed at least ten times. Attachment of unique molecular identifiers was made to individual cDNA molecules. MiXCR, applied by TCRdb to the 5' RACE reads, yields one record per CDR3 protein. The data show approximately 28,000 distinct CDR3 sequences, about 3.8% seen once. V is TRBV29-1 and J is TRBJ1-5; no firm D call. The receptor comes from an adult who was a healthcare worker with PCR-confirmed SARS-CoV-2 infection or an uninfected control (not recorded which). The sample comprised whole blood. DNA of the CDR3: TGCAGCGTCGCCCTCGCGGGGAATCAGCCCCAGCATTTT. Amino acid sequence: CSVALAGNQPQHF.